These 15 T cell receptor beta chains originate from one sample sequenced in a study of T cells in Graves' hyperthyroidism and ophthalmopathy. RNA transcripts gave rise to amplified TCR beta CDR3 regions. When the TCR CDR3 underwent first-round RT-PCR, the HTBI primer set was used. TCRdb called the multiplex PCR reads again in MiXCR, with one record for every CDR3 protein. The table records approximately 420,000 distinct CDR3 sequences, roughly 15% of them present only once. Sequenced input: blood. All receptors derive from a woman under 30 with Graves' hyperthyroidism.

The gene calls are TRBV19 and TRBJ1-5, with D perhaps TRBD1 (5 bases). Germline CDR1 and CDR2: LNHDA and SQIVND (reference sequence). The CDR3 has 13 residues. The germline V and J ends were trimmed by 3 bases and 3 bases, with 6 bases remaining between them. The CDR3 bases are TGTGCCAGTAGTATGGGACCCAATCAGCCCCAGCATTTT. It is translated as CASSMGPNQPQHF. Full variable domain (missing parts from reference TRBV19 and TRBJ1-5): DGGITQSPKYLFRKEGQNVTLSCEQNLNHDAMYWYRQDPGQGLRLIYYSQIVNDFQKGDIAEGYSVSREKKESFPLTVTSAQKNPTAFYLCASSMGPNQPQHFGDGTRLSIL.

The rearrangement joins TRBV20-1 to TRBJ2-3, with 14 bases matching TRBD2. V shed 6 bases, J shed 0 bases, and the junction held 5 bases outside the gene matches. CDR1 and CDR2 (germline): DFQATT, SNEGSKA (reference sequence). The CDR3 is made up of 16 amino acids. CDR3 amino acids: CSAGTSGSISTDTQYF. DNA for the CDR3: TGCAGTGCCGGGACTAGCGGGAGTATCAGCACAGATACGCAGTATTTT.

This clonotype was observed many times. The CDR3 is CASSPIRTYQETQYF. CDR3 sequence (DNA): TGTGCCAGCTCACCGATTAGGACTTATCAAGAGACCCAGTACTTC. The V gene is TRBV18, the J gene TRBJ2-5, with D possibly being TRBD2 (5 bases). The CDR3 totals 15 residues. Trimming left V 3 bases short and J 2 bases short, with 13 bases between. The germline V gene has CDR1 KGHSH and CDR2 LQKENI.

This clonotype was seen at least ten times. The chain is built from TRBV6-1 and TRBJ2-7, with a weak D call TRBD2 (7 bases). The germline V gene encodes CDR1 MNHNS and CDR2 SASEGT. The ends were cut back, 3 bases at V and 7 bases at J, with 22 bases in the middle. This CDR3 region has 16 residues. The CDR3 DNA reads as TGTGCCAGCAGTGATCCACAGGGAGGGGTTCGGGGAGAGCAGTACTTC. It encodes CASSDPQGGVRGEQYF.

Comment on this clonotype: The junction shows a germline mismatch at one end, possibly a read error. This chain joins TRBV20-1 and TRBJ1-1; possible D gene TRBD1, 6 bases. The CDR3 has 13 amino acids. Germline lookup yields CDR1 DFQATT and CDR2 SNEGSKA (reference sequence). The CDR3 reads CGARVGQHTEAFF. The CDR3 DNA reads TGCGGTGCCAGGGTCGGACAGCACACTGAAGCTTTCTTT.

This clonotype was detected a few times. The chain employs TRBV18 and TRBJ1-3; 7 bases line up with TRBD1. Germline V gene lookup returns CDR1 KGHSH and CDR2 LQKENI. The CDR3 contains 16 residues. The V and J ends lost 3 bases and 4 bases, in that order; junction bases with no gene match: 9. The CDR3 coding sequence is TGTGCCAGCTCACCCGACAGGGCTCGTCTGGGAAACACCATATATTTT. Its protein product is CASSPDRARLGNTIYF.

The sample holds many counts of this clonotype. The chain has TRBV28 and TRBJ1-2; TRBD1 is a possible D gene (5 bases). The CDR3 covers 15 residues. The germline V gene has CDR1 MDHEN and CDR2 SYDVKM. Deletions cut 7 bases from V and 3 bases from J, with 18 bases between. The chain's CDR3 is CASTPGRDHYYGYTF. CDR3 DNA: TGTGCCAGCACCCCAGGGAGGGACCACTACTATGGCTACACCTTC.

The rearrangement joins TRBV3-1 to TRBJ1-2, with a weak D call TRBD1 (6 bases). Germline V lookup: CDR1 LGHDT, CDR2 YNNKEL (reference sequence). V gave up 4 bases and J gave up 3 bases, with 12 bases separating them. The CDR3 runs 14 residues. CDR3: CASSRAQGHYGYTF. The CDR3 nucleotides are TGTGCCAGCAGCCGTGCGCAGGGGCACTATGGCTACACCTTC.

At least ten counts were recorded for this clonotype. The chain recombines TRBV2 with TRBJ2-1, with 10 bases identical to TRBD2. The CDR3 has 15 residues. The junction had 4 bases not matched to a gene; V was cut back by 4 bases and J by 4 bases. Germline V CDR1 and CDR2: SNHLY, FYNNEI. For the CDR3, the DNA is TGTGCCAGCAGTGCACTAGCGGGGTGGTACAATGAGCAGTTCTTC. Its translation: CASSALAGWYNEQFF.

In its sample, this clonotype was seen a few times. The chain carries TRBV27 and TRBJ1-5, with 7 bases lining up with TRBD1. This CDR3 region has 14 residues. CDR1 and CDR2 (germline): MNHEY, SMNVEV (reference sequence). The V segment lost 5 bases and the J segment 5 bases; nucleotides outside the gene matches: 6. The CDR3 nucleotides read TGTGCCAGCAGTCGACAGGGTTGGGATCAGCCCCAGCATTTT. It translates to CASSRQGWDQPQHF.

This clonotype was observed many times. The V and J genes are TRBV3-1 and TRBJ1-4; D unresolved. V was shortened by 4 bases and J by 2 bases, with 17 bases between the two germline ends. CDR1 and CDR2 (germline): LGHDT, YNNKEL (reference sequence). The length of the CDR3 is 17 residues. The CDR3 nucleotides are TGTGCCAGCAGCCCCCTTGGAGGGCTAAGGACTAATGAAAAACTGTTTTTT. Amino acids: CASSPLGGLRTNEKLFF.

In this sample, this clonotype turned up many times. The chain has TRBV28 and TRBJ2-7; no reliable D call. The V gene's germline CDR1 is MDHEN and CDR2 SYDVKM. The CDR3 sequence is 12 residues long. Trimming took off 8 bases at V and 0 bases at J, with 8 bases between the two ends. CDR3 DNA sequence: TGTGCCAGCCGACTGGGCTCCTACGAGCAGTACTTC. This codes for CASRLGSYEQYF.

The gene calls are TRBV5-6 and TRBJ2-1; perhaps TRBD1 as D (5 bases). The CDR3 consists of 13 residues. CDR1 SGHDT and CDR2 YYEEEE come from the germline V gene. Trimming removed 4 bases at V and 6 bases at J, with 11 bases between. In DNA, the CDR3 is TGTGCCAGCAGCGCTCTAGGGGTCAATGAGCAGTTCTTC. This translates into CASSALGVNEQFF.

This clonotype was recorded at least ten times. This chain uses TRBV20-1 with TRBJ2-1; weak D call: TRBD2 (5 bases). This CDR3 region has 14 residues. Deletions cut 6 bases from V and 5 bases from J, with 17 bases between. From germline, CDR1 is DFQATT and CDR2 SNEGSKA (reference sequence). Written as DNA, the CDR3 is TGCAGTGCAGATCTAGCAGGAGTGGACAATGAGCAGTTCTTC. Its translation is CSADLAGVDNEQFF.

This clonotype came up many times. The chain combines TRBV27 with TRBJ2-3, with D unresolved. The CDR3 covers 14 residues. With 0 bases removed from V and 4 bases from J, the gap between germline ends came to 8 bases. Per germline, CDR1 MNHEY and CDR2 SMNVEV (reference sequence). DNA of the CDR3: TGTGCCAGCAGTTTATCGTGGCTAGCAGATACGCAGTATTTT. It is translated as CASSLSWLADTQYF.